These T cell receptor beta chains were read from a single sample in a study of blood T cell repertoires in COVID-19. This table comes from immunoSEQ multiplex PCR, and its TCRdb copy is limited to in-frame clones, with some not included. The sample has 25,000 or so clones, about 90% seen once; the top ten hold 7.6%. Sequenced input: peripheral blood. The receptor source for this set is a human donor in a cohort sampled during active COVID-19. CDR3s include the opening cysteine and the closing phenylalanine or tryptophan. Each record gives: V gene, D gene, clone size, J gene, CDR3 DNA, CDR3 protein. A D gene is named only where the DNA matches it firmly. Clone size is shown for a subset of rows, as once, few, many or a class of expanded clone.

>TRBV11-2|NA|NA|TRBJ2-2
TGTGCCAGCAGCCCCGTGGGCAGGGTGGACACCGGGGAGCTGTTTTTT
CASSPVGRVDTGELFF
>TRBV27|TRBD2|NA|TRBJ2-3
TGTGCCAGCAGCGTCGGAATAGCGGGGGGCACAGATACGCAGTATTTT
CASSVGIAGGTDTQYF
>TRBV19|NA|few|TRBJ2-5
TGTGCCAGTAGCGGCGGCCACCCGGGGACCCAGTACTTC
CASSGGHPGTQYF
>TRBV5-6|TRBD1|few|TRBJ1-4
TGTGCCAGCAGCTTGGTACAGGGGGAAATACGGCAGGAAAAACTGTTTTTT
CASSLVQGEIRQEKLFF
>TRBV6-5|NA|once|TRBJ2-7
TGTGCCAGCAGTTACAGGGGGGAGGGCTACGAGCAGTACTTC
CASSYRGEGYEQYF
>TRBV28|NA|once|TRBJ2-2
TGTGCCAGCAGTTTCAGGACTATCGGGGAGCTGTTTTTT
CASSFRTIGELFF
>TRBV10-3|TRBD1|NA|TRBJ1-6
TGTGCCATCAGTGACGGGGACAGTTATAATTCACCCCTCCACTTT
CAISDGDSYNSPLHF
>TRBV11-2|TRBD1|NA|TRBJ1-1
TGTGCCAGCAGCGTAGGTAACAGGGGATGGGGCACTGAAGCTTTCTTT
CASSVGNRGWGTEAFF
>TRBV11-2|NA|once|TRBJ2-3
TGTGCCAGCAGCCCTCCGACTAGTTACACAGATACGCAGTATTTT
CASSPPTSYTDTQYF
>TRBV6-6|NA|NA|TRBJ1-1
TGTGCCAGCCTTGCGGGACTTCACACTGAAGCTTTCTTT
CASLAGLHTEAFF
>TRBV25-1|TRBD1|NA|TRBJ2-6
TGTGCCAGCCACGGACAGGACAGGGTCCTTGGGGCCAACGTCCTGACTTTC
CASHGQDRVLGANVLTF
>TRBV5-1|NA|NA|TRBJ2-2
TGCGCCAGCAGCTTGTCGGTGGGAGGAACCGGGGAGCTGTTTTTT
CASSLSVGGTGELFF
>TRBV11-2|TRBD2|NA|TRBJ2-1
TGTGCCAGCAGCCCGTGGGGACTAGCGGGTATGGATGAGCAGTTCTTC
CASSPWGLAGMDEQFF
>TRBV5-1|NA|NA|TRBJ1-3
TGCGCCAGCAGTCTTTCGAGTGCAGGAAATGCTGGAAACACCATATATTTT
CASSLSSAGNAGNTIYF
>TRBV5-1|NA|NA|TRBJ2-3
TGCGCCAGCAGCTTGGGTGACAACACAGATACGCAGTATTTT
CASSLGDNTDTQYF
>TRBV5-6|NA|NA|TRBJ2-5
TGTGCCAGCAGCTTGGGTCAGGCAGAGACCCAGTACTTC
CASSLGQAETQYF
>TRBV7-8|NA|NA|TRBJ2-7
TGTGCCAGCAGCTTTAACCGCGGGGGCATCGACGAGCAGTACTTC
CASSFNRGGIDEQYF
>TRBV5-1|NA|NA|TRBJ2-1
TGCGCCAGCAGATTTGTCGCAGGGGCCTCCAATGAGCAGTTCTTC
CASRFVAGASNEQFF
>TRBV6-6|NA|NA|TRBJ2-7
TGTGCCAGCAGTTACTCGAAATCCCGGGGCTCCTACGAGCAGTACTTC
CASSYSKSRGSYEQYF
>TRBV12-2|NA|NA|TRBJ1-2
TGTGCAAGTCGCCCTCCGACAGGGTGTCGAGCTAACTATGGCTACACCTTC
CASRPPTGCRANYGYTF
>TRBV6-1|NA|NA|TRBJ2-1
TGTGCCAGCAGTGAACCATGGGCAGGGGGGCCCCCGAGCTCCTACAATGAGCAGTTCTTC
CASSEPWAGGPPSSYNEQFF
>TRBV9|NA|NA|TRBJ2-3
TGTGCCAGCAGCGAGGGGGAGAGCACAGATACGCAGTATTTT
CASSEGESTDTQYF
>TRBV7-8|NA|NA|TRBJ2-7
TGTGCCAGCAGCCCTGATGGGAGCTACGAGCAGTACTTC
CASSPDGSYEQYF
>TRBV7-2|TRBD1|NA|TRBJ1-2
TGTGCCAGCAGCCCGAACAGGGGGAACTATGGCTACACCTTC
CASSPNRGNYGYTF
>TRBV12-2|NA|once|TRBJ2-3
TGTGCAAGTCGCTTAGCCGAGTATAAGTCGGACAGGGGTCTGTTCACAGATACGCAGTATTTT
CASRLAEYKSDRGLFTDTQYF
>TRBV12-3/TRBV12-4|NA|NA|TRBJ2-7
TGTGCCACCCAGACGGAGGGCCTGAGGGAGCAGTACTTC
CATQTEGLREQYF
>TRBV28|TRBD2|NA|TRBJ2-7
TGTGCCAGCAGTTTGTCTAGCGGATCCTACGAGCAGTACTTC
CASSLSSGSYEQYF
>TRBV7-9|TRBD2|once|TRBJ2-5
TGTGCCAGCAGCCGCACTAGCGGGCGAGAGACCCAGTACTTC
CASSRTSGRETQYF
>TRBV29-1|TRBD1|NA|TRBJ1-2
TGCAGCGTTGAACCATATCCTAGACAGGGGGACTATGGCTACACCTTC
CSVEPYPRQGDYGYTF
>TRBV5-1|TRBD1|NA|TRBJ2-7
TGCGCCAGCAGCGAGAGAGGACAGGGACCCTACGAGCAGTACTTC
CASSERGQGPYEQYF
>TRBV9|TRBD1|NA|TRBJ1-6
TGTGCCAGCAGCGTAGTAGGACAGGGGAGTTCACCCCTCCACTTT
CASSVVGQGSSPLHF
>TRBV7-7|TRBD1|NA|TRBJ2-2
TGTGCCAGCAGCTCGGGGACAGGGATAACCGGGGAGCTGTTTTTT
CASSSGTGITGELFF
>TRBV5-1|NA|NA|TRBJ2-7
TGCGCCAGCAGCCCTGGCGGGTCCCCTCGCCCCGAGCAGTACTTC
CASSPGGSPRPEQYF
>TRBV5-1|TRBD1|NA|TRBJ2-1
TGCGCCAGCAGCTTGGGTGGACAGGGGTCCAATGAGCAGTTCTTC
CASSLGGQGSNEQFF
>TRBV27|NA|NA|TRBJ1-5
TGTGCCAGCAGTTTACTGAGACAGTACAATCAGCCCCAGCATTTT
CASSLLRQYNQPQHF
>TRBV7-2|NA|NA|TRBJ2-3
TGTGCCAGCAGCCTACCTGTTAGCACAGATACGCAGTATTTT
CASSLPVSTDTQYF
>TRBV15|NA|NA|TRBJ1-5
TGTGCCACCAGCAGAGATCGGGGTGAACATCAGCCCCAGCATTTT
CATSRDRGEHQPQHF
>TRBV6-1|TRBD1|NA|TRBJ1-1
TGTGCCAGCAGGGAGGGGGCGATTAACACTGAAGCTTTCTTT
CASREGAINTEAFF
>TRBV11-3|TRBD2|NA|TRBJ2-1
TGTGCCAGCAGCTATAGCGGGGGGGCCTGGAATGAGCAGTTCTTC
CASSYSGGAWNEQFF
>TRBV24-1|TRBD1|once|TRBJ2-5
TGTGCCACCAGTGATTTTTCGAGGGGGCGGGAGACCCAGTACTTC
CATSDFSRGRETQYF
>TRBV18|NA|NA|TRBJ2-1
TGTGCCAGCTCAGCCTTAGATGAGCAGTTCTTC
CASSALDEQFF
>TRBV5-4|TRBD2|NA|TRBJ2-4
TGTGCCAGCAGCTTGGGGACTAGCGGGAGGGGTTCGGAAAACATTCAGTACTTC
CASSLGTSGRGSENIQYF
>TRBV7-2|TRBD2|NA|TRBJ2-7
TGTGCCAGCAGCCTCCAGACTAGCGGGAGAACCGCGTCCTACGAGCAGTACTTC
CASSLQTSGRTASYEQYF
>TRBV3-1/TRBV3-2|TRBD1|NA|TRBJ2-3
TGTGCCAGCAGCCTACACCGGACAGGTTACACAGATACGCAGTATTTT
CASSLHRTGYTDTQYF
>TRBV3-1/TRBV3-2|TRBD2|NA|TRBJ2-1
TGTGCCAGCAGCCAAGGGACTAGCGGGGGGGCACATGAGCAGTTCTTC
CASSQGTSGGAHEQFF
>TRBV6-5|NA|NA|TRBJ1-5
TGTGCCAGCACCGGACTAGACCCTGGCAATCAGCCCCAGCATTTT
CASTGLDPGNQPQHF
>TRBV18|NA|NA|TRBJ2-4
TGTGCCAGCTCACCAGTACAGGCCCTACAAGGCATTCAGTACTTC
CASSPVQALQGIQYF
>TRBV5-4|NA|NA|TRBJ2-3
TGTGCCAGCAGCTTAGGGGGGGCTGCAGATACGCAGTATTTT
CASSLGGAADTQYF